The 20 T cell receptor beta chains given below trace back to one sample, sequenced in a study of Ad26.COV2.S vaccination and SARS-CoV-2 variants. Treatment of the sample: around 19 received Ad26.COV2.S at low or high dose, single or two shots; several received placebo; per-sample allocation not given. Day 63 after the first vaccine or placebo injection was the time point for sampling. The assay was immunoSEQ multiplex PCR, and TCRdb's table has in-frame clones only and misses some. The data show roughly 420,000 clones, approximately 90% seen once. The source material was peripheral blood, sampled in a trial of Ad26.COV2.S vaccine versus placebo. The receptors come from a person aged 18 to 65 who received the Ad26.COV2.S COVID-19 vaccine or a placebo.

The rearrangement uses TRBV3-1 (or the pseudogene TRBV3-2) and TRBJ2-1; D may be TRBD1 (7 bases). This CDR3 has 15 amino acids. Germline CDR1 and CDR2: LGHDT and YNNKEL (reference sequence). With 0 bases removed from V and 10 bases from J, the gap between germline ends came to 16 bases. This CDR3 is CASSQDGGGIWEQFF. The CDR3 DNA is TGTGCCAGCAGCCAAGATGGAGGGGGCATTTGGGAGCAGTTCTTC.

J is TRBJ2-1 and V is TRBV7-2, with 8 bases identical to TRBD2. The CDR3 has 17 amino acids. Germline V gene data show CDR1 as SGHTA and CDR2 as FQGNSA. V lost 5 bases to trimming and J lost 4 bases; unmatched junction nucleotides: 13. The CDR3 here is CASSLLGGARGYNEQFF. CDR3 nucleotides: TGTGCCAGCAGCCTCCTCGGGGGGGCCAGGGGATACAATGAGCAGTTCTTC. The full variable domain, its missing parts supplied by reference TRBV7-2 and TRBJ2-1, is GAGVSQSPSNKVTEKGKDVELRCDPISGHTALYWYRQSLGQGLEFLIYFQGNSAPDKSGLPSDRFSAERTGGSVSTLTIQRTQQEDSAVYLCASSLLGGARGYNEQFFGPGTRLTVL.

CDR3 DNA sequence: TGTGCCAGCAGCTTAGAAGGGCGGGCTGAGCAGTTCTTC. This sequence encodes CASSLEGRAEQFF. This sequence joins TRBV11-3 and TRBJ2-1; D is possibly TRBD2 (5 bases). V shed 0 bases and J shed 9 bases, with 9 bases lying between them. Germline V lookup: CDR1 SGHNT, CDR2 YENEEA. The CDR3 has 13 residues.

V is TRBV6-2 or TRBV6-3 and J is TRBJ2-3; D might be TRBD1 (6 bases). The CDR3 totals 16 residues. The V and J ends lost 2 bases and 3 bases respectively, with 15 bases between them. In germline, CDR1 is MNHEY, CDR2 SVGEGT. Written as DNA, the CDR3 is TGTGCCAGCAGTTACAGGCGGACAGTAATAACAGATACGCAGTATTTT. It encodes CASSYRRTVITDTQYF.

Turning to this clone: The sample contains more than one DNA sequence encoding this CDR3. CDR3 bases: TGTGCCAGCAGTTTGACGGGCAGCTCCTACGAGCAGTACTTC. Amino acids: CASSLTGSSYEQYF. This chain joins TRBV27 and TRBJ2-7; the D is unclear. This CDR3 has 14 amino acids. Germline lookup yields CDR1 MNHEY and CDR2 SMNVEV (reference sequence). V was trimmed by 3 bases and J by 0 bases, leaving 9 bases between them.

Regarding this clone: Other DNA sequences from this sample encode an identical CDR3 as well. The chain has TRBV30 and TRBJ2-3; D is uncertain. The V gene lost 2 bases and the J gene lost 6 bases, with 6 bases spanning the gap. The CDR3 is 11 residues long. Germline lookup yields CDR1 GTSNPN and CDR2 SVGIG (reference sequence). Here the CDR3 DNA reads TGTGCCTGGAGTAGGGCGGATACGCAGTATTTT. It yields the protein CAWSRADTQYF. Full variable domain (remainder filled in from reference TRBV30 and TRBJ2-3): SQTIHQWPATLVQPVGSPLSLECTVEGTSNPNLYWYRQAAGRGLQLLFYSVGIGQISSEVPQNLSASRPQDRQFILSSKKLLLSDSGFYLCAWSRADTQYFGPGTRLTVL.

The CDR3 DNA follows: TGTGCCAGCAGCAGCAACGGACGCCGCCTGGGCACTGAAGCTTTCTTT. Translating it yields CASSSNGRRLGTEAFF. The rearrangement joins TRBV7-9 to TRBJ1-1, with no clear D. The germline V and J ends were trimmed by 5 bases and 4 bases, with 20 bases remaining between them. Germline CDR1 SEHNR, CDR2 FQNEAQ (reference sequence). This CDR3 is 16 amino acids long.

V gene TRBV6-5 combines with J gene TRBJ1-3; unclear D gene. This CDR3 has 13 amino acids. Trimming shortened V by 4 bases and J by 4 bases, and 8 bases separated the two germline ends. Looked up from germline, CDR1 is MNHEY and CDR2 is SVGAGI. CDR3 in amino acids: CASSSLSGNTIYF. CDR3 DNA sequence: TGTGCCAGCAGTTCCTTGTCGGGAAACACCATATATTTT.

The chain links TRBV5-1 to TRBJ2-7; D perhaps matches TRBD1 (6 bases). Germline CDR1 SGHRS, CDR2 YFSETQ. Trimming cost V 2 bases and J 0 bases, with 15 bases left between them. The CDR3 consists of 16 residues. The CDR3 nucleotides are TGCGCCAGCAGCTTCTCCCCGGGACAAGGCTCCTACGAGCAGTACTTC. It codes for CASSFSPGQGSYEQYF. The full variable domain, in which reference TRBV5-1 and TRBJ2-7 provide the parts outside the CDR3, is KAGVTQTPRYLIKTRGQQVTLSCSPISGHRSVSWYQQTPGQGLQFLFEYFSETQRNKGNFPGRFSGRQFSNSRSEMNVSTLELGDSALYLCASSFSPGQGSYEQYFGPGTRLTVT.

This clone was seen once. The V and J genes are TRBV19 and TRBJ1-1; D not resolved. This CDR3 is built from 15 residues. The V and J ends lost 0 bases and 3 bases respectively, with 11 bases between them. Germline CDR1 LNHDA, CDR2 SQIVND (reference sequence). Here the CDR3 reads CASSIDRRIDTEAFF. CDR3 bases: TGTGCCAGTAGTATAGATCGAAGAATTGACACTGAAGCTTTCTTT.

The J gene is TRBJ1-2, the V gene TRBV6-6; D may be TRBD1 (5 bases). V dropped 0 bases and J dropped 8 bases, with 16 bases sitting between them. The germline V gene has CDR1 MNHNY and CDR2 SVGAGI (reference sequence). The CDR3 consists of 15 residues. CDR3 sequence: CASSYSLQGKGGYTF. CDR3 DNA sequence: TGTGCCAGCAGTTACTCGTTGCAGGGAAAGGGCGGCTACACCTTC.

The chain uses TRBV29-1 and TRBJ2-7; weak D call: TRBD1 (5 bases). This CDR3 spans 13 amino acids. Germline V gene sequence: CDR1 SQVTM, CDR2 ANQGSEA. The V end lost 3 bases, the J end lost 5 bases, and 14 bases lay between the germline ends. The chain's CDR3 is CSVDQGRLDEQYF. The DNA for the CDR3 is TGCAGCGTTGACCAGGGTAGATTGGACGAGCAGTACTTC.

This rearrangement joins TRBV5-1 to TRBJ1-4; D unresolved. Germline-derived CDR1 and CDR2 are SGHRS and YFSETQ. V was shortened by 0 bases and J by 0 bases, with 9 bases between the two germline ends. This CDR3 is built from 16 residues. CDR3: CASSLAGVATNEKLFF. CDR3 DNA sequence: TGCGCCAGCAGCTTGGCCGGTGTAGCAACTAATGAAAAACTGTTTTTT.

V and J are TRBV10-3 and TRBJ1-6; TRBD1 agrees at 9 bases. The length of the CDR3 is 16 residues. V trimming: 10 bases; J trimming: 7 bases; junction bases outside the gene matches: 14. CDR1 and CDR2 from the germline V gene are ENHRY and SYGVKD. The CDR3: CATRSPGQGSNSPLHF. The DNA of the CDR3 is TGTGCCACCCGAAGTCCCGGACAGGGGTCAAATTCACCCCTCCACTTT.

The V gene is TRBV7-9, the J gene TRBJ1-2; maybe TRBD1 (5 bases). The ends were cut back, 1 base at V and 2 bases at J, with 11 bases in the middle. From germline, CDR1 is SEHNR and CDR2 FQNEAQ (reference sequence). The CDR3 length is 15 residues. The CDR3 reads CASSLGGAGNYGYTF. CDR3 bases: TGTGCCAGCAGCTTAGGTGGGGCAGGGAACTATGGCTACACCTTC. Drawing the rest from reference TRBV7-9 and TRBJ1-2, the complete variable domain is DTGVSQNPRHKITKRGQNVTFRCDPISEHNRLYWYRQTLGQGPEFLTYFQNEAQLEKSRLLSDRFSAERPKGSFSTLEIQRTEQGDSAMYLCASSLGGAGNYGYTFGSGTRLTVV.

The genes are TRBV19 and TRBJ1-2, with D tentatively TRBD1 (6 bases). CDR3 length: 15 amino acids. Trimming shortened V by 3 bases and J by 5 bases, and 16 bases separated the two germline ends. The germline V gene encodes CDR1 LNHDA and CDR2 SQIVND (reference sequence). The CDR3 reads CASSILGTQDYGYTF. For the CDR3, the DNA is TGTGCCAGTAGTATTTTGGGGACACAAGATTATGGCTACACCTTC. The complete variable domain, with remaining parts taken from reference TRBV19 and TRBJ1-2, reads DGGITQSPKYLFRKEGQNVTLSCEQNLNHDAMYWYRQDPGQGLRLIYYSQIVNDFQKGDIAEGYSVSREKKESFPLTVTSAQKNPTAFYLCASSILGTQDYGYTFGSGTRLTVV.

CDR3 DNA: TGTGCCAGCAGCCAGCCCGGGCCTCTCACAGATACGCAGTATTTT. Protein sequence: CASSQPGPLTDTQYF. V is TRBV3-1 (or the pseudogene TRBV3-2) and J is TRBJ2-3; no firm D call. CDR1 LGHDT and CDR2 YNNKEL come from the germline V gene (reference sequence). The length of the CDR3 is 15 residues. The V gene lost 3 bases and the J gene lost 2 bases, with 12 bases spanning the gap.

Points on this clone: One junction end does not reproduce the germline sequence, and a read error may be involved. The chain combines TRBV11-1 with TRBJ2-4; 7 nucleotides agree with TRBD1. This CDR3 is 8 amino acids long. Per germline, CDR1 SGHAT and CDR2 FQDESV (reference sequence). The CDR3 sequence is CATDPGGF. The CDR3 DNA is TGTGCCACCGACCCAGGGGGCTTC.

This chain joins TRBV11-2 and TRBJ2-5; D not resolved. CDR1 is SGHAT, CDR2 FQNNGV, per germline. With 1 base removed from V and 5 bases from J, the gap between germline ends came to 14 bases. The CDR3 consists of 15 residues. The CDR3 nucleotides are TGTGCCAGCAGCTTAGGGGCAGGAAGGTGGGAGACCCAGTACTTC. It specifies CASSLGAGRWETQYF.

The chain employs TRBV7-9 and TRBJ1-2; 10 nucleotides match TRBD1. V lost 1 base and J lost 4; bases outside the gene matches: 3. CDR1 is SEHNR and CDR2 is FQNEAQ in the germline V gene (reference sequence). This CDR3 region has 15 residues. The CDR3 nucleotides read TGTGCCAGCAGCTTAGGGACAGGGGGTAGCTATGGCTACACCTTC. Translating gives CASSLGTGGSYGYTF.